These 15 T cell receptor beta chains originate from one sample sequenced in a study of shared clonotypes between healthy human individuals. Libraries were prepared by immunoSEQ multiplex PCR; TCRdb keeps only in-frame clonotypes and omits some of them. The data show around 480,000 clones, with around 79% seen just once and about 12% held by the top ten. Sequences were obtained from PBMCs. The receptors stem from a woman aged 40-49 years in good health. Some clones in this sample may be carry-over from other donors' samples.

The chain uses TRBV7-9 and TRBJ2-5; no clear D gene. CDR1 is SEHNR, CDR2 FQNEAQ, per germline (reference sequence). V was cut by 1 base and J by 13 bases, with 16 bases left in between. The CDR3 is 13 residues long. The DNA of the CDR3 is TGTGCCAGCAGCTTAGGGGTTGGGCCCAGGCCGTACTTC. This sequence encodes CASSLGVGPRPYF.

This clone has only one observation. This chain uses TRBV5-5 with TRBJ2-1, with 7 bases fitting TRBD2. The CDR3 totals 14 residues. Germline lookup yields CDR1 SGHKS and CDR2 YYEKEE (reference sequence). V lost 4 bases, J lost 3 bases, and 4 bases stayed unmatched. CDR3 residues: CASSPRTSYNEQFF. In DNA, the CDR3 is TGTGCCAGCAGCCCTCGGACTAGCTACAATGAGCAGTTCTTC.

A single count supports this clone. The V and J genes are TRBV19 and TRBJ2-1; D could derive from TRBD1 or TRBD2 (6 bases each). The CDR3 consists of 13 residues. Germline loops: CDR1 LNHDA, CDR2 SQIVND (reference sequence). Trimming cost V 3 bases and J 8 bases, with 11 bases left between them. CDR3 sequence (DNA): TGTGCCAGTAGTATGTCCGGGGGCTATGAGCAGTTCTTC. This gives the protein CASSMSGGYEQFF. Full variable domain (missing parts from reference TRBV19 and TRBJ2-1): DGGITQSPKYLFRKEGQNVTLSCEQNLNHDAMYWYRQDPGQGLRLIYYSQIVNDFQKGDIAEGYSVSREKKESFPLTVTSAQKNPTAFYLCASSMSGGYEQFFGPGTRLTVL.

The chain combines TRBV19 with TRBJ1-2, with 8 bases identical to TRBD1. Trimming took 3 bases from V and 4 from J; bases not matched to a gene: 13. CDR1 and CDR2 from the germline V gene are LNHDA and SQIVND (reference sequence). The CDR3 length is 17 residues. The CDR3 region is CASSISISSGGLYGYTF. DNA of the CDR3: TGTGCCAGTAGTATTTCGATCTCGTCAGGGGGCCTCTATGGCTACACCTTC.

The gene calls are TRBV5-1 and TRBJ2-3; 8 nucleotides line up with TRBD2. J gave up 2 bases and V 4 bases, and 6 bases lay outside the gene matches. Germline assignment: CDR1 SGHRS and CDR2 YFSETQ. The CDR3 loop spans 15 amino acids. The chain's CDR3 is CASSPEGLATDTQYF. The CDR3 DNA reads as TGCGCCAGCAGCCCAGAAGGACTAGCCACAGATACGCAGTATTTT.

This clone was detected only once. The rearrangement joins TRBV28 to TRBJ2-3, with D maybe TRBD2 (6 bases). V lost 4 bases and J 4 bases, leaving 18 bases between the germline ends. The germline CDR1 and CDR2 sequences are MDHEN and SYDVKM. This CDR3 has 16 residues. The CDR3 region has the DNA TGTGCCAGCAGTTCCGGTTACTACGGGGGTCCAGATACGCAGTATTTT. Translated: CASSSGYYGGPDTQYF.

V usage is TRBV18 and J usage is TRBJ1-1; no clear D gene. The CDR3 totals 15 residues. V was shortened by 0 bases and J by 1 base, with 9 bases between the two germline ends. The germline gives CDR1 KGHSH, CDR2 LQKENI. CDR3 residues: CASSPPARQNTEAFF. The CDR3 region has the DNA TGTGCCAGCTCACCACCGGCGCGACAGAACACTGAAGCTTTCTTT.

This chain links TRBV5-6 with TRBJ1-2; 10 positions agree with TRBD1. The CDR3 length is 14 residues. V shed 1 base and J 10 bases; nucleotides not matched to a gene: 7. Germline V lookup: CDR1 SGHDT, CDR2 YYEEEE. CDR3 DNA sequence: TGTGCCAGCAGCTTGACCGGGACAGGGGAAGACTACACCTTC. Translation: CASSLTGTGEDYTF.

This CDR3 is CASTVGGTYTGELFF. The CDR3 nucleotides are TGTGCCAGCACCGTCGGGGGTACCTACACCGGGGAGCTGTTTTTT. The V and J genes are TRBV7-2 and TRBJ2-2, with D maybe TRBD2 (6 bases). Germline loops: CDR1 SGHTA, CDR2 FQGNSA. The CDR3 extends over 15 amino acids. Trimming left V 7 bases short and J 3 bases short, with 15 bases between.

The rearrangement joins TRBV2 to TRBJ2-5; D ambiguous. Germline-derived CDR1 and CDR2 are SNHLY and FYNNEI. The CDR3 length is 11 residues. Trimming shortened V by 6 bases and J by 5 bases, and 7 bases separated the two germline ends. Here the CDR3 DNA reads TGTGCCAGCAGGGGGTGGGAGACCCAGTACTTC. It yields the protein CASRGWETQYF.

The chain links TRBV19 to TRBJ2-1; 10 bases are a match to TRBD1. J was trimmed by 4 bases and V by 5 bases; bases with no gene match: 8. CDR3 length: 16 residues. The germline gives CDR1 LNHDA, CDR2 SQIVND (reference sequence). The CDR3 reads CASSPTRDRGYNEQFF. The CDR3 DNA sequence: TGTGCCAGTAGTCCTACACGGGACAGGGGATACAATGAGCAGTTCTTC.

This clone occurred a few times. The CDR3 coding sequence is TGTGCCAGCAGCTCAGATGACACTGAAGCTTTCTTT. This encodes CASSSDDTEAFF. The chain couples TRBV7-8 to TRBJ1-1; D is unclear. The germline CDR1 and CDR2 sequences are SGHVS and FQNEAQ. CDR3 length equals 12 residues. Trimming removed 4 bases at V and 3 bases at J, with 6 bases between.

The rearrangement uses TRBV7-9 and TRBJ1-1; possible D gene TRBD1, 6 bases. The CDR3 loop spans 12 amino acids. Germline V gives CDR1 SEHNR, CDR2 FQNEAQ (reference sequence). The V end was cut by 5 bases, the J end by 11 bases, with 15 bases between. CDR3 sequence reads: CASSATGFLAFF. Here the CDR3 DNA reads TGTGCCAGCAGCGCAACAGGGTTTTTGGCTTTCTTT.

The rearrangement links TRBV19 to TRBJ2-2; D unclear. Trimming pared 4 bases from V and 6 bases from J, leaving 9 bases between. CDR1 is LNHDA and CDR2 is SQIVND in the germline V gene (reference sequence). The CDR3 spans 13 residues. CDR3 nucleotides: TGTGCCAGTAGTACCCCTATGGCCGGGGAGCTGTTTTTT. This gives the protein CASSTPMAGELFF.

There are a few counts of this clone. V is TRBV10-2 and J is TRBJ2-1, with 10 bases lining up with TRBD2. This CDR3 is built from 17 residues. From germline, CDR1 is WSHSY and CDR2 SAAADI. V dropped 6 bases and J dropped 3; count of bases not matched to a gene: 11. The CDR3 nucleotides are TGCGCCAGCAGCCTAGCGGGGGTAGGCAATTTCTACAATGAGCAGTTCTTC. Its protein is CASSLAGVGNFYNEQFF.